The rows below give T cell receptor beta chains drawn from one sample of a study of CD8+CD57+ T cells in acquired aplastic anemia. MiXCR was run by TCRdb on the reads, yielding one entry per CDR3 protein. Among about 180,000 distinct CDR3 sequences listed, approximately 48% were seen once. The sequenced sample consisted of sorted CD4+, CD8+, or CD8+CD57+ T cells (not recorded which) from PBMCs. These receptors came from a human donor with aplastic anemia. The CDR3 runs from the conserved cysteine through the conserved F or W. A D gene is named only where the DNA matches it firmly.

V gene	D gene	J gene	CDR3 protein
TRBV6-1	.	TRBJ2-5	CASRRTGDYQETQYF
TRBV5-1	.	TRBJ1-4	CASSLEGRGEKLFF
TRBV4-1	.	TRBJ1-5	CASSRINQPQHF
TRBV29-1	.	TRBJ1-2	CSAWAFYGYTF
TRBV10-3	.	TRBJ2-5	CAISDGFQETQYF
TRBV20-1	TRBD1	TRBJ1-4	CSAPGTGIQLFF
TRBV25-1	.	TRBJ1-2	CASSENDGLLYGYTF
TRBV12-3/TRBV12-4	.	TRBJ1-3	CASSFKYTGGDNTIYF
TRBV7-7	TRBD1	TRBJ2-5	CASSPDRGETQYF
TRBV6-5	.	TRBJ2-1	CASSYPFGGGAGEQLF
TRBV6-2/TRBV6-3	TRBD1	TRBJ1-5	CASNRGGPYNQPQHF